This is a list of T cell receptor beta chains from one sample in a study of cytomegalovirus exposure and HLA in healthy donors. The protocol was immunoSEQ multiplex PCR, while the TCRdb copy is restricted to in-frame clones and leaves out a portion. Of roughly 120,000 clones listed, roughly 83% are singletons. Sequencing input: PBMCs. The receptors shown here come from a man aged 18 to 30 in good health and CMV-seronegative. Both conserved end residues are part of each CDR3. The D gene is left open where the match is weak. Not all rows give a size; the values are once, few, many and, for expanded clones, a class.

>-|TRBD1|TRBV6-5|15|TRBJ2-7
CASSPSGQGKTEQYF
TGTGCCAGCAGTCCTTCGGGACAGGGGAAAACCGAGCAGTACTTC
>-|TRBD1|TRBV6-5|14|TRBJ1-2
CASRGIGTAYGYTF
TGTGCCAGCAGGGGGATCGGGACAGCCTATGGCTACACCTTC
>-|-|TRBV27|16|TRBJ1-1
CASSWDTLKSNTEAFF
TGTGCCAGCAGTTGGGACACCTTAAAATCGAACACTGAAGCTTTCTTT
>-|-|TRBV4-2|17|TRBJ2-4
CASSQEVGAVAKNIQYF
TGTGCCAGCAGCCAAGAAGTAGGGGCGGTAGCCAAAAACATTCAGTACTTC
>-|-|TRBV27|13|TRBJ2-7
CASKGGQGYEQYF
TGTGCCAGCAAGGGGGGGCAGGGCTACGAGCAGTACTTC
>-|TRBD2|TRBV27|16|TRBJ2-3
CASSMTPLAGTDTQYF
TGTGCCAGCAGTATGACCCCTCTAGCGGGAACAGATACGCAGTATTTT
>-|-|TRBV4-1|18|TRBJ1-1
CASSQEESGLKANTEAFF
TGCGCCAGCAGCCAAGAGGAAAGCGGTCTCAAGGCAAACACTGAAGCTTTCTTT
>-|TRBD2|TRBV6-4|14|TRBJ2-2
CASSDSLAPGELFF
TGTGCCAGCAGTGACTCACTAGCGCCCGGGGAGCTGTTTTTT
>once|-|TRBV10-3|15|TRBJ1-5
CAISESLRLYQPQHF
TGTGCCATCAGTGAGTCTTTGAGGTTATATCAGCCCCAGCATTTT
>-|TRBD1|TRBV6-1|15|TRBJ1-4
CASSEKDRVTEKLFF
TGTGCCAGCAGTGAAAAGGACAGGGTTACCGAAAAACTGTTTTTT
>-|TRBD1|TRBV27|17|TRBJ1-5
CASSLFRTGGMNQPQHF
TGTGCCAGCAGTTTATTTAGGACAGGGGGCATGAATCAGCCCCAGCATTTT